This paragraph covers one T cell receptor beta chain sequence. Here immunoSEQ multiplex PCR was the method, and the copy in TCRdb shows in-frame clones only, minus some. This repertoire shows some 48,000 clones, more than 85% found once; its top ten account for roughly 10%. V was pared by 3 bases and J by 2 bases, with 10 bases between. The CDR3 loop spans 14 amino acids. The V gene's germline CDR1 is MNHEY and CDR2 SMNVEV (reference sequence). Sequencing was carried out using PBMCs. This chain joins TRBV27 and TRBJ1-1, with a tentative D call TRBD1 (5 bases). This clonotype originated in a man aged 35-49 years with rheumatoid arthritis. CDR3: CASSLLQANTEAFF. Written as DNA, the CDR3 is TGTGCCAGCAGTTTGTTACAGGCTAACACTGAAGCTTTCTTT.